This T cell receptor (beta chain) was recorded in a study of cytomegalovirus exposure and HLA in healthy donors. Both 60 Vbeta primers and 13 Jbeta primers went into the PCR. Sequencing was performed with immunoSEQ multiplex PCR; in TCRdb, only in-frame clones are kept and a portion is missing. The table includes roughly 180,000 clones, roughly 84% detected once. Germline CDR1 and CDR2: ENHRY and SYGVKD. With 0 bases removed from V and 4 bases from J, the gap between germline ends came to 24 bases. The CDR3 has 19 amino acids. This TCR derives from a boy younger than 18 in good health and CMV-seronegative. The sequencing sample was made of PBMCs. The chain uses TRBV10-3 and TRBJ1-2; tentatively, D is TRBD1 (5 bases). As DNA, the CDR3 is TGTGCCATCAGTGAGTCCGACCGCAGGGATCTTTTGGGTCTCTATGGCTACACCTTC. Encoded protein: CAISESDRRDLLGLYGYTF.